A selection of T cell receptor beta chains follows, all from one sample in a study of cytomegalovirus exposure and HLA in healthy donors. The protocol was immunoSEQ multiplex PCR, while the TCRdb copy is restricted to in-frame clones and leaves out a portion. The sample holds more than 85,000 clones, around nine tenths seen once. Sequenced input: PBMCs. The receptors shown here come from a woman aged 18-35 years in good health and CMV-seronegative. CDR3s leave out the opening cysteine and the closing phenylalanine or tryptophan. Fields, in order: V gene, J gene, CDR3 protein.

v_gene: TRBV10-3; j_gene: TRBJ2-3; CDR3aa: AISLGGTATDTQY
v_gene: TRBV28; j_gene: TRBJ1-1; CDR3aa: ASTISGQGFTEAF
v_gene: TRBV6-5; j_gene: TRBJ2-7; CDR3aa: ASSYSREGIGEQY
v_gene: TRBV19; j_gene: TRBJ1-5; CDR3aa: ASSMLGDVNQPQH
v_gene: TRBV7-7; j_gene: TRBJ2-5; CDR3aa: ASSLETGIGETQY
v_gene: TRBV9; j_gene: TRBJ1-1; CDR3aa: ASSAGTGVEAF
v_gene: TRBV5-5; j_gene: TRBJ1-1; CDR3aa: ASSLDVFMNTEAF
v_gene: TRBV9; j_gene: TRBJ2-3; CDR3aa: ASSPRLLQDTQY
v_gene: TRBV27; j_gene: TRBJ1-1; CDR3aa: ASSFRGENTEAF
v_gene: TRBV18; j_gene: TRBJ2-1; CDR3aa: ASSPFPSGGINEQF
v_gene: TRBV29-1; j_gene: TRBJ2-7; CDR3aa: SARTGGGNEQY
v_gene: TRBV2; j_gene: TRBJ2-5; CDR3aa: ASRGDMSKTQY
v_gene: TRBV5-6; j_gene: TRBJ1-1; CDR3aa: ASRGDSMRTEAF
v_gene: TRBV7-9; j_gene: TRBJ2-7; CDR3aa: ASSLDTGPYEQY
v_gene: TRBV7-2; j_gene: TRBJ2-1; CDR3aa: ASSLAPTSWEQF
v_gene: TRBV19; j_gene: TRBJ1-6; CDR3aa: ASSPRTGGNSPLH
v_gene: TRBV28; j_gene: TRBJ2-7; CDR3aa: ASSLKPPYEQY
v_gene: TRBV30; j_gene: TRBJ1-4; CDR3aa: AWNLGGANEKLF
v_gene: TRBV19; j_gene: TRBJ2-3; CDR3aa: ASETSGTDTQY
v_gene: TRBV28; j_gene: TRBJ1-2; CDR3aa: AATETGEAYGYT
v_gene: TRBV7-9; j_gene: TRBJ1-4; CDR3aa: ASSFRGNEKLF
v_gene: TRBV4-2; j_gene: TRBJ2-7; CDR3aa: ASSPETGSEQY
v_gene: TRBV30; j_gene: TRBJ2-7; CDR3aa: AWSQVHEQY
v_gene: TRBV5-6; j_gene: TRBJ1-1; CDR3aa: ASSLRPGYRRTEAF
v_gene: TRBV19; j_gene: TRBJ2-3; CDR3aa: ASGTRETKRTQY
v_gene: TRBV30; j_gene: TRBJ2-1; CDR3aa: AWSRGPNEQF
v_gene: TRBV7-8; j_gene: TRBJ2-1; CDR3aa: ASSPFLGLANNEQF
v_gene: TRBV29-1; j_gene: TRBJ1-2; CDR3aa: SVPDREDYGYT
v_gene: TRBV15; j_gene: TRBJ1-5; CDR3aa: ATSRGGDRALIGPQH